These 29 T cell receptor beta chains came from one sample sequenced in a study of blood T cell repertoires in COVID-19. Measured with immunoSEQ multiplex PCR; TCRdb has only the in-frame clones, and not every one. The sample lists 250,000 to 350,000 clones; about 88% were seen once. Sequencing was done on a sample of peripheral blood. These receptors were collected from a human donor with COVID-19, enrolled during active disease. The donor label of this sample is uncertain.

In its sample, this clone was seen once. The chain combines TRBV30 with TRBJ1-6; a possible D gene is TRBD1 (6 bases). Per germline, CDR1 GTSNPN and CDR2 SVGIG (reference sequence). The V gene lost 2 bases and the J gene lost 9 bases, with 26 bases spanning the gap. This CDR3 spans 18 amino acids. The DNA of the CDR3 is TGTGCCTGGAGTCCCCACCCCCCCCCAGCGGGGGCAGGTTCACCCCTCCACTTT. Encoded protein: CAWSPHPPPAGAGSPLHF.

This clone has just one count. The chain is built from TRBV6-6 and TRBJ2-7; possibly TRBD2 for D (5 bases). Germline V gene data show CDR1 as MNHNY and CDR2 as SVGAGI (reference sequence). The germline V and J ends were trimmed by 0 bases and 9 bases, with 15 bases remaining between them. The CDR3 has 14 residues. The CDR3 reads CASSYSGRDGGQYF. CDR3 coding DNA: TGTGCCAGCAGTTACTCGGGTAGGGATGGAGGGCAGTACTTC.

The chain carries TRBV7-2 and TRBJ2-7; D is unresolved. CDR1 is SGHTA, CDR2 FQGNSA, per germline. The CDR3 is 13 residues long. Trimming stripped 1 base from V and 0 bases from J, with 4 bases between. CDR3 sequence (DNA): TGTGCCAGCAGCTTAGGGCCCTCCTACGAGCAGTACTTC. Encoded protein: CASSLGPSYEQYF.

CDR3 DNA sequence: TGTGCCAGCACCGACATGACCGTTTTTGTTGGTTACACCTTC. Its protein is CASTDMTVFVGYTF. This chain joins TRBV6-5 and TRBJ1-2; no clear D gene. This CDR3 contains 14 residues. Trimming took off 7 bases at V and 11 bases at J, with 23 bases between the two ends. CDR1 is MNHEY, CDR2 SVGAGI, per germline.

The CDR3 DNA follows: TGTGCCAGCAGCTCACGACAGGGCTTCGACTACGAGCAGTACTTC. Amino acids: CASSSRQGFDYEQYF. The V and J genes are TRBV7-8 and TRBJ2-7; TRBD1 matches 7 bases. CDR3 length: 15 residues. CDR1 and CDR2 (germline): SGHVS, FQNEAQ. Germline trimming cut 4 bases from V and 3 bases from J; bases unmatched to any gene: 9.

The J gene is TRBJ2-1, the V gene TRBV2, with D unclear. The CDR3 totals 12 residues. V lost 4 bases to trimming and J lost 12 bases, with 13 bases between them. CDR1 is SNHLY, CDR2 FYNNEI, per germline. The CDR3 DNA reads TGTGCCAGCAGTGTTTCGTCCCTCGGGCAGTTCTTC. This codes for CASSVSSLGQFF. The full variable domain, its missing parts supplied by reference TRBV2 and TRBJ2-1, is EPEVTQTPSHQVTQMGQEVILRCVPISNHLYFYWYRQILGQKVEFLVSFYNNEISEKSEIFDDQFSVERPDGSNFTLKIRSTKLEDSAMYFCASSVSSLGQFFGPGTRLTVL.

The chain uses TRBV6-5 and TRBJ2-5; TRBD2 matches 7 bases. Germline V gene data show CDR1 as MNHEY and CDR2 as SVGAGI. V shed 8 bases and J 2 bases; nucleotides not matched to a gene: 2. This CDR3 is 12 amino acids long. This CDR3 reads CASSGGQETQYF. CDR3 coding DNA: TGTGCCAGCTCCGGGGGGCAAGAGACCCAGTACTTC.

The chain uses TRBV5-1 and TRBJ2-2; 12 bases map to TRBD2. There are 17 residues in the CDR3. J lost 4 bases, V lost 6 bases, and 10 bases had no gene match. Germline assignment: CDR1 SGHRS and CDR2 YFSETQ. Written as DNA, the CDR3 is TGCGCCAGCACCCCTCTAGCGGGAGGGCCTTCCACCGGGGAGCTGTTTTTT. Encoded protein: CASTPLAGGPSTGELFF.

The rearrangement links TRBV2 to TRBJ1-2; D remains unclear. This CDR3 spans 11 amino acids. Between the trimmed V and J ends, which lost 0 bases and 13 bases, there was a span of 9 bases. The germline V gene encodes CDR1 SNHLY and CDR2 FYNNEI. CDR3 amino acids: CASSEARDPTF. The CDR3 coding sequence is TGTGCCAGCAGTGAAGCACGGGATCCCACCTTC.

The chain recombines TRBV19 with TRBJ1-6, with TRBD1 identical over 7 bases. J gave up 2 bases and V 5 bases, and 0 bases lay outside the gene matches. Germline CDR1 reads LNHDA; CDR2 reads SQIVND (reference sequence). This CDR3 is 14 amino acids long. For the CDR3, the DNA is TGTGCCAGTAGTGGGACAGCCTATAATTCACCCCTCCACTTT. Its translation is CASSGTAYNSPLHF.

Here the CDR3 reads CSASTGGPHEQYF. The CDR3 region has the DNA TGCAGTGCTAGTACGGGAGGGCCTCACGAGCAGTACTTC. The chain combines TRBV20-1 with TRBJ2-7; the match to TRBD2 covers 8 bases. Trimming took 3 bases from V and 5 from J; bases not matched to a gene: 6. CDR3 length: 13 residues. From germline, CDR1 is DFQATT and CDR2 SNEGSKA (reference sequence).

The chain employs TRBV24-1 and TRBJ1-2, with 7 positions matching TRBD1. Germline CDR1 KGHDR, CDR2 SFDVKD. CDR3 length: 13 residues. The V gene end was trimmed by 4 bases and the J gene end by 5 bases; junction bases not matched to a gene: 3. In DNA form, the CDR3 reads TGTGCCACCAGTGAAGGGGGCTATTATGGCTACACCTTC. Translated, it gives CATSEGGYYGYTF.

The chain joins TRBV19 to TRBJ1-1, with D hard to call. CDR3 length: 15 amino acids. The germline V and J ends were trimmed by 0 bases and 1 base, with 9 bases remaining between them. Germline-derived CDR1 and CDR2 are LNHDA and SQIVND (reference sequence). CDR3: CASSIETGRNTEAFF. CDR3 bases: TGTGCCAGTAGTATAGAAACGGGGAGGAACACTGAAGCTTTCTTT. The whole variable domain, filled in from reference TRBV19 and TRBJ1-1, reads DGGITQSPKYLFRKEGQNVTLSCEQNLNHDAMYWYRQDPGQGLRLIYYSQIVNDFQKGDIAEGYSVSREKKESFPLTVTSAQKNPTAFYLCASSIETGRNTEAFFGQGTRLTVV.

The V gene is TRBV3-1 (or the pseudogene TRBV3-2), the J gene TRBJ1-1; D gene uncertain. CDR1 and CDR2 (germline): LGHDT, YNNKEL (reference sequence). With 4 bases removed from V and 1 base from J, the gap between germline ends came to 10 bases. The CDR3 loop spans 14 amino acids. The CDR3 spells CASSLTTWNTEAFF. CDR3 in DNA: TGTGCCAGCAGCCTGACGACTTGGAACACTGAAGCTTTCTTT.

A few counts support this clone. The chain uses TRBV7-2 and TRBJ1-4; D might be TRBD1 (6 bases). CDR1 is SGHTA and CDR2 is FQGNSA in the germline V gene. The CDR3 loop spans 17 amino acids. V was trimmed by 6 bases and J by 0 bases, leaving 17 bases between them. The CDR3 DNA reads TGTGCCAGCAGAAACCTCGGGACAATCACAACTAATGAAAAACTGTTTTTT. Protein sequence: CASRNLGTITTNEKLFF.

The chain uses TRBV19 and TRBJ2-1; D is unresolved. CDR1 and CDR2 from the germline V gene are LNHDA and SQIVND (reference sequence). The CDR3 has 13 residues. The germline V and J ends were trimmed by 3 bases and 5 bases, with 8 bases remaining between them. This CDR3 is CASSIQVHNEQFF. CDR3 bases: TGTGCCAGTAGTATTCAGGTTCACAATGAGCAGTTCTTC. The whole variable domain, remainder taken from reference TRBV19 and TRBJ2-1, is DGGITQSPKYLFRKEGQNVTLSCEQNLNHDAMYWYRQDPGQGLRLIYYSQIVNDFQKGDIAEGYSVSREKKESFPLTVTSAQKNPTAFYLCASSIQVHNEQFFGPGTRLTVL.

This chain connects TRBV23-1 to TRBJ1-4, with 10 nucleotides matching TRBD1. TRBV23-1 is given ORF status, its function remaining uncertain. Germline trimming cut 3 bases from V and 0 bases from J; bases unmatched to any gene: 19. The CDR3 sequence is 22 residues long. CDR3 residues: CASSQPLTGTGVPFATNEKLFF. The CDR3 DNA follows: TGCGCCAGCAGTCAGCCCCTAACGGGGACAGGGGTTCCCTTTGCAACTAATGAAAAACTGTTTTTT.

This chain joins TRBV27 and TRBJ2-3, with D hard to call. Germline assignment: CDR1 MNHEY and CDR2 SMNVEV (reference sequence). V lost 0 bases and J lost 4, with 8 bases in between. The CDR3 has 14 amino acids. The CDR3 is CASSLSWAADTQYF. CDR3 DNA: TGTGCCAGCAGTTTATCATGGGCTGCAGATACGCAGTATTTT.

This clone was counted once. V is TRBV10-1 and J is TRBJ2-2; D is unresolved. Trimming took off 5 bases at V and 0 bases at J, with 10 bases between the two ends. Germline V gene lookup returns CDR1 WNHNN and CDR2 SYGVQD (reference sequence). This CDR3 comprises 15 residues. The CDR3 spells CASSSRNSNTGELFF. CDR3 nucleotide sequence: TGCGCCAGCAGTTCCAGGAATTCGAACACCGGGGAGCTGTTTTTT.

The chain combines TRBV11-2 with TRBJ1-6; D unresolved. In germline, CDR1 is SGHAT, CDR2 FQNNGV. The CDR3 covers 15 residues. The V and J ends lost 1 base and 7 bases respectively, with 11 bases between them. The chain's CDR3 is CASSLGVPRNSPLHF. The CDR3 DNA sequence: TGTGCCAGCAGCTTAGGGGTGCCTAGAAATTCACCCCTCCACTTT. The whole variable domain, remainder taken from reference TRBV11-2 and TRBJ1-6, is EAGVAQSPRYKIIEKRQSVAFWCNPISGHATLYWYQQILGQGPKLLIQFQNNGVVDDSQLPKDRFSAERLKGVDSTLKIQPAKLEDSAVYLCASSLGVPRNSPLHFGNGTRLTVT.

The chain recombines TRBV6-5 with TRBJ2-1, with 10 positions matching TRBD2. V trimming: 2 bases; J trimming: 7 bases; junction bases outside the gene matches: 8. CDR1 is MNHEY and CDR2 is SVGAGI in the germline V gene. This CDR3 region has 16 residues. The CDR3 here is CASSYTSGRARNEQFF. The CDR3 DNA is TGTGCCAGCAGTTACACAAGCGGGAGGGCGAGGAATGAGCAGTTCTTC.

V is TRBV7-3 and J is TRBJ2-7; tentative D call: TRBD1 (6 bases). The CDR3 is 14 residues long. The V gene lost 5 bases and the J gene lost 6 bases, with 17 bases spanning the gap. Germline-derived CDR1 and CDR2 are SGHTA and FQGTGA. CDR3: CASSLTGTTGEQYF. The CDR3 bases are TGTGCCAGCAGCCTCACAGGGACGACAGGCGAGCAGTACTTC. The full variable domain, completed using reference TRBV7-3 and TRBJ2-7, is GAGVSQTPSNKVTEKGKYVELRCDPISGHTALYWYRQSLGQGPEFLIYFQGTGAADDSGLPNDRFFAVRPEGSVSTLKIQRTERGDSAVYLCASSLTGTTGEQYFGPGTRLTVT.

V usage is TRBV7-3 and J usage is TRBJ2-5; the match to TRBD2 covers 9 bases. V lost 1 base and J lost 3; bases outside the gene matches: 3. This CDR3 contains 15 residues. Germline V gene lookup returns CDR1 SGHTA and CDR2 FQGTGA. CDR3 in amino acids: CASSLMGLAEETQYF. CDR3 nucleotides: TGTGCCAGCAGCTTAATGGGACTAGCAGAAGAGACCCAGTACTTC.

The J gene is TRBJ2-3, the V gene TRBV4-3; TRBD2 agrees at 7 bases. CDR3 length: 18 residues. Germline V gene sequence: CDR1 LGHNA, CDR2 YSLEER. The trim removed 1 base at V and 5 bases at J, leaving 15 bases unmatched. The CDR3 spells CASSQGYVAGAREDTQYF. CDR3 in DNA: TGCGCCAGCAGCCAAGGCTACGTGGCGGGAGCCCGGGAAGATACGCAGTATTTT.

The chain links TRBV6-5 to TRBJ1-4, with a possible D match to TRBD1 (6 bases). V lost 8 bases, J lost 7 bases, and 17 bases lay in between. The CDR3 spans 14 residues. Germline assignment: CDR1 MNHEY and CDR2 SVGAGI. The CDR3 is CASAQDSQSEKLFF. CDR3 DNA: TGTGCCAGCGCTCAGGACAGCCAGAGTGAAAAACTGTTTTTT.

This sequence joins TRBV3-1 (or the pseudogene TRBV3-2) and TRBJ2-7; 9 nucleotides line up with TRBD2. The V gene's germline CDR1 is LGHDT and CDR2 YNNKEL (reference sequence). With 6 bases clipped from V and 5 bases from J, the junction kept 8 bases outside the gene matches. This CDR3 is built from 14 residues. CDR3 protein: CASRQGLAIHEQYF. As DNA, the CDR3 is TGTGCCAGCAGACAGGGACTAGCAATCCACGAGCAGTACTTC.

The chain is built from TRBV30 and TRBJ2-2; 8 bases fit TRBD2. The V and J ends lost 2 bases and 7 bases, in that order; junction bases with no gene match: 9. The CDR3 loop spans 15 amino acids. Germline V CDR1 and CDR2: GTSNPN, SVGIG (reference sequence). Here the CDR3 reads CAWSYGGARIGELFF. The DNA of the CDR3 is TGTGCCTGGAGTTACGGGGGGGCGCGGATCGGGGAGCTGTTTTTT.

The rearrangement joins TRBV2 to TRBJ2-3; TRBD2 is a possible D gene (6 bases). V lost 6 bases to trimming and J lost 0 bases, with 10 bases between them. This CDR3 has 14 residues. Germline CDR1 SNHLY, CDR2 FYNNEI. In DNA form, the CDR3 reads TGTGCCAGCAGAGGACTAACTAGCACAGATACGCAGTATTTT. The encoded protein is CASRGLTSTDTQYF. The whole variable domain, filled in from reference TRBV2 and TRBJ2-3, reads EPEVTQTPSHQVTQMGQEVILRCVPISNHLYFYWYRQILGQKVEFLVSFYNNEISEKSEIFDDQFSVERPDGSNFTLKIRSTKLEDSAMYFCASRGLTSTDTQYFGPGTRLTVL.

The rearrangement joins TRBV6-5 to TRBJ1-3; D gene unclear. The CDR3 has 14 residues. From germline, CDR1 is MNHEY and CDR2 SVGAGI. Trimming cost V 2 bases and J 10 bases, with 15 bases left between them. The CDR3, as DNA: TGTGCCAGCAGTTACGTGGGTTCAGGTGGGACCATATATTTT. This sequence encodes CASSYVGSGGTIYF.